Below, one T cell receptor (beta chain) is given with its context. A few counts support this clone. Its antigen remains undetermined. Base qualities were left out, and no much larger clone turns up one base away. This record comes from a study of blood T cell repertoires in COVID-19 (TCRdb year 2020). For context, the study as a whole: Samples covering the acute and convalescent phases of COVID-19 were provided by collaborators in the United States, Italy and Spain. The prospective study material was composed of cDNA or gDNA derived from T cells, B-cell-depleted T cells, or PBMCs. Deeply sampled blood TCRbeta repertoires from subjects exposed to, actively infected with, or recovered from COVID-19 were included in the dataset. The repertoires were made available in a free public database intended to serve as a resource for research on the immune response to SARS-CoV-2. The samples were drawn from the first 160 participants of the ongoing ImmuneRACE study and from more than 1,000 subjects provided by 6 global collaborators. A de-identified subject ID, COVID-19 status, age in years and sex were almost always included in the sample metadata. Where available, HLA class I and class II types were taken from metadata supplied by the sample provider and were not determined by assay-based typing.

Collaborating institutions collected whole blood in K2EDTA tubes following their own protocols. For TCRbeta analysis, collaborators shipped samples as frozen whole blood, isolated PBMCs, or DNA extracted from either of those sample types. The CDR3 starts with the cysteine, ends with the phenylalanine, and has 15 residues. The retained sequence is limited to the CDR3, 45 bases, with the frame set at the first base. Compared with germline, V lacks 6 bases and J lacks 2 bases; bases without a gene match: 9. CDR1 MNHEY and CDR2 SVGEGT are derived from the germline V gene. The immunoSEQ Assay, a bias-controlled multiplex PCR, was used to amplify TCRbeta CDR3 regions from genomic DNA. For the original study's pipeline: The number of nucleated cells in each sample was estimated from the amplification of reference gene primers within the assay. Sequence reads were collapsed and filtered to measure the absolute abundance of every unique TCRbeta CDR3 rearrangement. For each sample, productive Simpson clonality was calculated by taking the square root of Simpson's diversity index across productive rearrangements. TCRdb mirrors the immuneACCESS table, restricted to in-frame sequences. Some clones are absent from its copies; in checked studies, under half trace to an unresolved V gene, and the reason for the others is unknown. V and J calls and clone size come straight from that table; D and trimming were deduced from the DNA. A total of approximately 41,000 clones appear in this sample, 88% of them only once. Less than 1.5% of the sample is held by the ten biggest clonotypes.

The full study reports these points: Clinical and demographic metadata were provided uncurated, with the amount varying by source and participant.

Sample: peripheral blood. The V and J segments used are TRBV6-2 or TRBV6-3 and TRBJ2-7, with TRBD2 matching 8 junction bases. The origin of this receptor is a woman in her forties with acute or convalescent COVID-19. CDR3 reads: CASSRISGDAYEQYF. The DNA reads as follows: TGTGCCAGCAGCCGCATTAGCGGGGACGCCTACGAGCAGTACTTC.